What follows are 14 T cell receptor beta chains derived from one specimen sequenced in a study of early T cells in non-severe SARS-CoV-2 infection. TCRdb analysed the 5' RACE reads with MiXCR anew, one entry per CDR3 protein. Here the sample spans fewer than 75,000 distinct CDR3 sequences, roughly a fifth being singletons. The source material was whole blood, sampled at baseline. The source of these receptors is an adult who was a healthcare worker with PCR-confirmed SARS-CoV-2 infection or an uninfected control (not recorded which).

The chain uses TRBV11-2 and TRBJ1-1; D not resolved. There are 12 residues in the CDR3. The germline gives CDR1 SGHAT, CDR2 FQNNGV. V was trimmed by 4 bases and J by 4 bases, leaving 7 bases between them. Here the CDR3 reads CASSSGATEAFF. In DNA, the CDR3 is TGTGCCAGCAGCTCCGGAGCCACTGAAGCTTTCTTT.

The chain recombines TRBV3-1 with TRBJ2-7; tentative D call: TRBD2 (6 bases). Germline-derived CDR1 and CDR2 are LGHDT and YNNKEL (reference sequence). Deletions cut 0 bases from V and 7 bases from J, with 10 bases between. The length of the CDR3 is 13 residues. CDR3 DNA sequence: TGTGCCAGCAGCCAAGATTGGGGAGGAGAGCAGTACTTC. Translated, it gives CASSQDWGGEQYF.

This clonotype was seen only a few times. This CDR3 reads CASSHSGSREQFF. The CDR3 coding sequence is TGTGCCAGCAGCCACTCAGGTTCGCGCGAGCAGTTCTTC. V gene TRBV5-4 combines with J gene TRBJ2-1; the D is unclear. This CDR3 is built from 13 residues. V was trimmed by 4 bases and J by 10 bases, leaving 15 bases between them. Germline CDR1 and CDR2: SGHNT and YYREEE (reference sequence). The whole variable domain, filled in from reference TRBV5-4 and TRBJ2-1, reads ETGVTQSPTHLIKTRGQQVTLRCSSQSGHNTVSWYQQALGQGPQFIFQYYREEENGRGNFPPRFSGLQFPNYSSELNVNALELDDSALYLCASSHSGSREQFFGPGTRLTVL.

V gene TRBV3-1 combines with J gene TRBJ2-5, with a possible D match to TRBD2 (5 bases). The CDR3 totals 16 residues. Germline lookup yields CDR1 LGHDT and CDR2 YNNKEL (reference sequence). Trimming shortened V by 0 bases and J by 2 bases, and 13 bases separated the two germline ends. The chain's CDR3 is CASSQESAAGQETQYF. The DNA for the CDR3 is TGTGCCAGCAGCCAAGAGAGCGCCGCGGGTCAAGAGACCCAGTACTTC.

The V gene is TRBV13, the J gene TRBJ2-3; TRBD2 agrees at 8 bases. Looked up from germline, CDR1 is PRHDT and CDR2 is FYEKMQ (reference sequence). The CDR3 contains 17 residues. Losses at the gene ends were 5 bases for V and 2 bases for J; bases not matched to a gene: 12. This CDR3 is CASSRSGAGAYTDTQYF. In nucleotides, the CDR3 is TGTGCCAGCAGCCGTAGCGGAGCGGGGGCCTACACAGATACGCAGTATTTT.

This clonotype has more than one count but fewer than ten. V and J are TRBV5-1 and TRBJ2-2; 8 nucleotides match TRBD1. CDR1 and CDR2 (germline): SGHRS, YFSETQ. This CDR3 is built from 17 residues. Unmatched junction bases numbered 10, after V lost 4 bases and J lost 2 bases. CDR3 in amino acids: CASSRNLGQVNTGELFF. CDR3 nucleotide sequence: TGCGCCAGCAGCCGGAATCTGGGACAGGTTAACACCGGGGAGCTGTTTTTT.

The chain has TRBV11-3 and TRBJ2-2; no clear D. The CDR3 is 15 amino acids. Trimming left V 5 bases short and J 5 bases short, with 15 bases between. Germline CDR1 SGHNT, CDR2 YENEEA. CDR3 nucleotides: TGTGCCAGCAGCCCCAGTGCGAGCGCAACCGGGGAGCTGTTTTTT. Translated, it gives CASSPSASATGELFF.

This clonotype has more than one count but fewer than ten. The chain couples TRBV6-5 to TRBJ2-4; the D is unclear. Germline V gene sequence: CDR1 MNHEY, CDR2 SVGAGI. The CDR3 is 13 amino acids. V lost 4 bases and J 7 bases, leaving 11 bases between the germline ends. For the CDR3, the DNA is TGTGCCAGCAGTTCCCCGGACCGTAACATTCAGTACTTC. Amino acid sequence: CASSSPDRNIQYF.

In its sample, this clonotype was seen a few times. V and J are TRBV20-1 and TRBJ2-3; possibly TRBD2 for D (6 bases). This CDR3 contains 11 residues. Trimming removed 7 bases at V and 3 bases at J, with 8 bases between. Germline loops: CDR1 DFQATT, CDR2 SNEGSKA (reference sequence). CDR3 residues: CSGGVTDTQYF. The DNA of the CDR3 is TGCAGTGGCGGGGTAACAGATACGCAGTATTTT.

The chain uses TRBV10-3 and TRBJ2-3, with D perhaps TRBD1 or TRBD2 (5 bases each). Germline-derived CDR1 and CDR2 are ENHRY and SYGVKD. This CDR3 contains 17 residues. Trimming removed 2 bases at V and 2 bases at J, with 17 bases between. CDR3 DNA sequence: TGTGCCATCAGTGAGGGCAGCAGATGGGGGAACACAGATACGCAGTATTTT. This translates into CAISEGSRWGNTDTQYF.

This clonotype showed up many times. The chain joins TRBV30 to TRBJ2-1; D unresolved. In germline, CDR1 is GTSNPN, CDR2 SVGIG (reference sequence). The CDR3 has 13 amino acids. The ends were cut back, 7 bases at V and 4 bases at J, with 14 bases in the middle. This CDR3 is CASSGQPYNEQFF. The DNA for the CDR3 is TGTGCCTCGTCTGGCCAGCCTTACAATGAGCAGTTCTTC. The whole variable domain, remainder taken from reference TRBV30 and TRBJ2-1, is SQTIHQWPATLVQPVGSPLSLECTVEGTSNPNLYWYRQAAGRGLQLLFYSVGIGQISSEVPQNLSASRPQDRQFILSSKKLLLSDSGFYLCASSGQPYNEQFFGPGTRLTVL.

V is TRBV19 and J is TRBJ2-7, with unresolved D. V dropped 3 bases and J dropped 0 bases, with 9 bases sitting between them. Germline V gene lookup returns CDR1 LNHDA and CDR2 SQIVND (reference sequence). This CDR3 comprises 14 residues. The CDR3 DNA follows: TGTGCCAGTAGTATCACGAGGTTCTCCTACGAGCAGTACTTC. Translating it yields CASSITRFSYEQYF.

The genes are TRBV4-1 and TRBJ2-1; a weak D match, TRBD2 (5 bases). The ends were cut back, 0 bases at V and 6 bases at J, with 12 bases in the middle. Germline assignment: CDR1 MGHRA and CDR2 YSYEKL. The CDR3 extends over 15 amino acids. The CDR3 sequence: CASSQEPTGFNEQFF. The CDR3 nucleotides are TGCGCCAGCAGCCAAGAACCCACGGGATTCAATGAGCAGTTCTTC.

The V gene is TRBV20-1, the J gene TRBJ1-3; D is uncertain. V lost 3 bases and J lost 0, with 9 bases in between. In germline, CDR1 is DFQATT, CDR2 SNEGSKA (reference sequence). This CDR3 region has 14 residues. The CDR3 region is CSARSVNSGNTIYF. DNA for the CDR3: TGCAGTGCTAGGTCCGTTAACTCTGGAAACACCATATATTTT.